The 20 T cell receptor beta chains below all came from one sample that was sequenced in a study of blood T cell repertoires in COVID-19. Libraries were prepared by immunoSEQ multiplex PCR; TCRdb keeps only in-frame clonotypes and omits some of them. The data contain about 150,000 clones, around 84% of them singletons. Input material: peripheral blood. These receptors were obtained from a man over 45 with active or convalescent COVID-19.

The rearrangement joins TRBV7-2 to TRBJ1-1, with TRBD1 as a possible D gene (6 bases). CDR3 length: 13 residues. V shed 7 bases and J shed 5 bases, with 14 bases lying between them. Germline V lookup: CDR1 SGHTA, CDR2 FQGNSA. Here the CDR3 DNA reads TGTGCCAGCAACCTCGGGGGGCTTACTGAAGCTTTCTTT. It is translated as CASNLGGLTEAFF. Full variable domain (missing parts from reference TRBV7-2 and TRBJ1-1): GAGVSQSPSNKVTEKGKDVELRCDPISGHTALYWYRQSLGQGLEFLIYFQGNSAPDKSGLPSDRFSAERTGGSVSTLTIQRTQQEDSAVYLCASNLGGLTEAFFGQGTRLTVV.

This clone has a handful of counts. This sample includes further DNA sequences coding for the same CDR3. The chain links TRBV10-3 to TRBJ2-3, with D possibly TRBD2 on 5 matching bases. CDR1 and CDR2 (germline): ENHRY, SYGVKD. Trimming took 7 bases from V and 0 from J, leaving 14 bases between them. The CDR3 totals 15 residues. The CDR3 spells CAIMREASSTDTQYF. The CDR3, as DNA: TGTGCCATCATGAGGGAAGCCTCTAGCACAGATACGCAGTATTTT.

The table lists this clone with a few counts. The J gene is TRBJ1-2, the V gene TRBV3-1 (or the pseudogene TRBV3-2); D might be TRBD1 (6 bases). This CDR3 is 16 amino acids long. Trimming removed 1 base from V and 4 bases from J, with 16 bases in between. Germline-derived CDR1 and CDR2 are LGHDT and YNNKEL (reference sequence). CDR3 amino acids: CASSQGGTGILYGYTF. In DNA, the CDR3 is TGTGCCAGCAGCCAAGGTGGCACAGGGATCCTCTATGGCTACACCTTC.

This chain joins TRBV10-2 and TRBJ1-2, with 10 bases fitting TRBD1. Germline-derived CDR1 and CDR2 are WSHSY and SAAADI. J was trimmed by 2 bases and V by 4 bases; bases with no gene match: 4. The CDR3 covers 15 residues. CDR3 amino acids: CASSGQGASNYGYTF. The CDR3 DNA sequence: TGCGCCAGCAGTGGACAGGGGGCTTCCAACTATGGCTACACCTTC.

This chain connects TRBV7-9 to TRBJ2-5, with a possible D match to TRBD1 (5 bases). CDR3 length: 13 amino acids. Germline V gene lookup returns CDR1 SEHNR and CDR2 FQNEAQ (reference sequence). V lost 5 bases and J lost 1, with 8 bases in between. CDR3 in amino acids: CASSLDSQETQYF. The CDR3, as DNA: TGTGCCAGCAGCCTAGACAGCCAAGAGACCCAGTACTTC.

This clone was observed a handful of times. The rearrangement uses TRBV25-1 and TRBJ2-6, with TRBD1 matching over 9 bases. The CDR3 is made up of 18 amino acids. V lost 7 bases, J lost 0 bases, and 10 bases stayed unmatched. Germline V CDR1 and CDR2: MGHDK, SYGVNS. CDR3 sequence reads: CASNRDRAILSGANVLTF. For the CDR3, the DNA is TGTGCCAGCAACCGGGACAGGGCGATACTCTCTGGGGCCAACGTCCTGACTTTC.

The J gene is TRBJ1-2, the V gene TRBV5-4; TRBD1 is a possible D gene (6 bases). The CDR3 spans 13 residues. CDR1 is SGHNT and CDR2 is YYREEE in the germline V gene (reference sequence). V was shortened by 1 base and J by 8 bases, with 12 bases between the two germline ends. For the CDR3, the DNA is TGTGCCAGCAGCTTGCACAGGGAAGGCGGCTACACCTTC. This translates into CASSLHREGGYTF. Complete variable domain (other parts from reference TRBV5-4 and TRBJ1-2): ETGVTQSPTHLIKTRGQQVTLRCSSQSGHNTVSWYQQALGQGPQFIFQYYREEENGRGNFPPRFSGLQFPNYSSELNVNALELDDSALYLCASSLHREGGYTFGSGTRLTVV.

This clone was detected once. The rearrangement links TRBV5-1 to TRBJ2-7; no definite D call. The V end was cut by 0 bases, the J end by 2 bases, with 6 bases between. The CDR3 consists of 13 residues. Looked up from germline, CDR1 is SGHRS and CDR2 is YFSETQ. CDR3 loop: CASSLDGPYEQYF. The DNA of the CDR3 is TGCGCCAGCAGCTTGGATGGGCCCTACGAGCAGTACTTC. Using reference TRBV5-1 and TRBJ2-7 for the parts outside the CDR3, the full variable domain is KAGVTQTPRYLIKTRGQQVTLSCSPISGHRSVSWYQQTPGQGLQFLFEYFSETQRNKGNFPGRFSGRQFSNSRSEMNVSTLELGDSALYLCASSLDGPYEQYFGPGTRLTVT.

J is TRBJ2-3 and V is TRBV5-1, with TRBD2 as a possible D gene (6 bases). The V gene lost 4 bases and the J gene lost 2 bases, with 17 bases spanning the gap. Germline V CDR1 and CDR2: SGHRS, YFSETQ. The length of the CDR3 is 16 residues. The CDR3 spells CASSRRGRTTTDTQYF. CDR3 nucleotide sequence: TGCGCCAGCAGCCGACGTGGGCGGACTACCACAGATACGCAGTATTTT.

The table lists this clone with a few counts. The genes are TRBV5-1 and TRBJ1-3; D gene unclear. Deletions cut 4 bases from V and 4 bases from J, with 18 bases between. In germline, CDR1 is SGHRS, CDR2 YFSETQ. The CDR3 length is 16 residues. This chain's CDR3 is CASSPTRGGRGNTIYF. CDR3 DNA: TGCGCCAGCAGCCCAACCCGTGGAGGGAGAGGAAACACCATATATTTT.

J is TRBJ2-4 and V is TRBV2, with 9 positions matching TRBD2. This CDR3 contains 15 residues. Trimming removed 7 bases from V and 3 bases from J; junction bases left unmatched: 7. The germline CDR1 and CDR2 sequences are SNHLY and FYNNEI. For the CDR3, the DNA is TGTGCCAGCACCCTAGCGGGGCCCGACAAAAACATTCAGTACTTC. Its protein is CASTLAGPDKNIQYF.

This rearrangement joins TRBV7-2 to TRBJ2-1, with D maybe TRBD2 (6 bases). The CDR3 contains 14 residues. Germline lookup yields CDR1 SGHTA and CDR2 FQGNSA. V was cut by 4 bases and J by 4 bases, with 11 bases left in between. CDR3 coding DNA: TGTGCCAGCAGCTCCCCTGGGGGGTACAATGAGCAGTTCTTC. Amino acid sequence: CASSSPGGYNEQFF. The full variable domain, completed using reference TRBV7-2 and TRBJ2-1, is GAGVSQSPSNKVTEKGKDVELRCDPISGHTALYWYRQSLGQGLEFLIYFQGNSAPDKSGLPSDRFSAERTGGSVSTLTIQRTQQEDSAVYLCASSSPGGYNEQFFGPGTRLTVL.

The V and J genes are TRBV5-1 and TRBJ2-3, with 10 bases fitting TRBD2. Germline CDR1 SGHRS, CDR2 YFSETQ. This CDR3 has 16 residues. V lost 3 bases and J lost 2; bases outside the gene matches: 6. This CDR3 reads CASSWSTSGYTDTQYF. The CDR3 DNA is TGCGCCAGCAGCTGGTCGACTAGCGGGTACACAGATACGCAGTATTTT.

The rearrangement links TRBV5-1 to TRBJ1-4, with 9 bases lining up with TRBD1. This CDR3 has 15 amino acids. J gave up 5 bases and V 0 bases, and 2 bases lay outside the gene matches. CDR1 is SGHRS, CDR2 YFSETQ, per germline. The CDR3 nucleotides read TGCGCCAGCAGCTTGGGCGGACAGGGGAATGAAAAACTGTTTTTT. Protein sequence: CASSLGGQGNEKLFF.

The genes are TRBV29-1 and TRBJ2-7, with 12 nucleotides matching TRBD1. The CDR3 loop spans 14 amino acids. Germline V gene sequence: CDR1 SQVTM, CDR2 ANQGSEA. J gave up 9 bases and V 6 bases, and 12 bases lay outside the gene matches. The CDR3 reads CSVTPGQGARRQYF. The CDR3 DNA reads as TGCAGCGTAACGCCGGGACAGGGGGCAAGAAGGCAGTACTTC.

The gene calls are TRBV7-2 and TRBJ1-1; D unclear. V was shortened by 4 bases and J by 5 bases, with 23 bases between the two germline ends. The CDR3 is 17 residues long. Germline values: CDR1 SGHTA, CDR2 FQGNSA. Here the CDR3 DNA reads TGTGCCAGCAGCTCCGGAGGGTCGGGGATTCGTCGGACTGAAGCTTTCTTT. Translation: CASSSGGSGIRRTEAFF.

The chain uses TRBV4-2 and TRBJ2-5, with a tentative D call TRBD2 (6 bases). The CDR3 totals 17 residues. V lost 0 bases and J lost 1, with 15 bases in between. Germline assignment: CDR1 LGHNA and CDR2 YNFKEQ. CDR3 sequence: CASSQDTTGVRQETQYF. The CDR3 DNA sequence: TGTGCCAGCAGCCAAGATACAACGGGAGTTCGCCAAGAGACCCAGTACTTC.

In DNA form, the CDR3 reads TGTGCCAGCTCACCACCGCAGGGCCCTGGGCTTGGCTACACCTTC. Amino acids: CASSPPQGPGLGYTF. The chain links TRBV18 to TRBJ1-2; weak D call: TRBD1 (5 bases). Germline lookup yields CDR1 KGHSH and CDR2 LQKENI. This CDR3 is 15 amino acids long. V shed 0 bases and J shed 7 bases, with 15 bases lying between them.

In regard to this clone: Other nucleotide sequences in the sample specify the same CDR3. The V gene is TRBV12-3 or TRBV12-4, the J gene TRBJ2-1; tentatively, D is TRBD2 (6 bases). V was clipped by 1 base and J by 13 bases, with 8 bases between them. The CDR3 totals 11 residues. CDR3 region: CASSLVREQFF. CDR3 sequence (DNA): TGTGCCAGCAGTTTAGTGCGGGAACAGTTCTTC.

This chain uses TRBV28 with TRBJ2-7; 7 bases line up with TRBD1. With V trimmed by 7 bases and J by 1 base, 10 bases remained unmatched. This CDR3 contains 15 residues. Looked up from germline, CDR1 is MDHEN and CDR2 is SYDVKM. The CDR3 loop reads CASIPGTAVSYEQYF. CDR3 nucleotides: TGTGCCAGCATTCCAGGGACAGCGGTGTCCTACGAGCAGTACTTC.